This T cell receptor (beta chain) derives from a study of T-cell reconstitution after alpha-beta-depleted transplantation in children. Unique molecular identifiers were used to barcode this TCRbeta library. Each CDR3 protein gets one entry after TCRdb re-called the PCR reads with MiXCR. The table has roughly 220,000 distinct CDR3 sequences, around 12% seen once. In germline, CDR1 is LNHDA, CDR2 SQIVND (reference sequence). CDR3 length equals 13 residues. The V end was cut by 7 bases, the J end by 8 bases, with 17 bases between. The sequence came from a human donor who donated a stem cell graft to a child with acute lymphoblastic leukemia. This material consisted of PBMCs from the stem cell graft donor, taken from the stem cell graft. The rearrangement uses TRBV19 and TRBJ1-2; perhaps TRBD1 as D (6 bases). CDR3 region: CASTTGQREGYTF. CDR3 bases: TGTGCCAGTACCACAGGACAGCGTGAGGGCTACACCTTC.